Detailed here is one T cell receptor (beta chain). Its antigen is still unknown. The source of the sample is a study of T cells after yellow fever vaccination. In the study overall: Fractions of low cell number were prepared using SMART-Seq v4 Ultra Low Input.

Template switching with 5'RACE generated the TCR cDNA and added a universal primer site and UMIs. TCRdb reprocessed the 5' RACE reads via MiXCR and lists one record per CDR3 protein. The table includes 400,000 to 450,000 distinct CDR3 sequences, approximately 18% detected once. Germline V gives CDR1 DFQATT, CDR2 SNEGSKA (reference sequence). The CDR3 loop spans 13 amino acids. The V end was cut by 4 bases, the J end by 11 bases, with 15 bases between. Broader study findings: Clones from primary vaccination mostly reappeared after the booster (roughly 95% CD4, roughly 87% CD8).

The genes are TRBV20-1 and TRBJ1-6, with D possibly being TRBD1 (5 bases). Sequencing was performed on PBMCs, taken before the yellow fever booster vaccination. This TCR derives from a man aged 18 to 30 who received the YFV17D yellow fever vaccine. In nucleotides, the CDR3 is TGCAGTGCTATTGGGGCGGGTCTCGCACCCCTCCACTTT. This sequence encodes CSAIGAGLAPLHF.